This TCR beta chain was sequenced in a study of blood T cell repertoires in COVID-19. This CDR3 is 12 amino acids long. Trimming left V 11 bases short and J 4 bases short, with 14 bases between. Per the germline V gene, CDR1 is MNHEY and CDR2 is SVGAGI. The table came from immunoSEQ multiplex PCR; TCRdb's copy has only in-frame clones and leaves some out. This table holds around 300,000 clones, roughly 85% found once. The TCR comes from a human donor in a cohort sampled during active COVID-19. V is TRBV6-5 and J is TRBJ1-2; D might be TRBD1 (6 bases). Specimen: peripheral blood. Written as DNA, the CDR3 is TGTGCCGGGGGCCGGGCACTCTATGGCTACACCTTC. As protein: CAGGRALYGYTF.